The subject of this entry is one T cell receptor (beta chain). These data originate in a study of blood T cell repertoires in COVID-19. Across the whole study: Acute and convalescent COVID-19 specimens originated in the United States, Italy and Spain. The cDNA or gDNA used as material had been derived from T cells, B-cell-depleted T cells, or PBMCs.

As processed by the authors: It was from reference gene primer amplification that nucleated cell counts were estimated. Sequenced by immunoSEQ multiplex PCR; TCRdb stores in-frame clones only, minus some. That table is the source of V, J and clone size, and D and trimming were worked out from the DNA. The table has approximately 200,000 clones, roughly nine tenths seen once; the top ten hold roughly 2.4%. Germline loops: CDR1 GTSNPN, CDR2 SVGIG (reference sequence). V lost 7 bases, J lost 3 bases, and 11 bases stayed unmatched. The CDR3 runs to 15 residues. This receptor was obtained from a woman aged 45-65 years with acute or convalescent COVID-19. Sequencing was performed on peripheral blood. This chain links TRBV30 with TRBJ2-3, with TRBD2 matching 9 bases. The CDR3 bases are TGTGCCTTCCTACTTCGGACTAGCGATACAGATACGCAGTATTTT. As protein: CAFLLRTSDTDTQYF.